A single sample is the source of the 2 T cell receptor beta chains below, sequenced in a study of OX40 agonist ivuxolimab in advanced cancers. Some clones are missing from TCRdb's copy, which holds only in-frame ones; the method was immunoSEQ multiplex PCR. The repertoire holds 60,000 to 75,000 clones, with around 90% as singletons. Sequences were derived from CD4+ or CD8+ T cells sorted from blood, sampled in a trial of the OX40 agonist ivuxolimab. These receptors were taken from an adult with an advanced solid tumor such as melanoma, head and neck, liver or kidney cancer.

The chain couples TRBV2 to TRBJ2-3, with 8 bases matching TRBD1. The CDR3 has 15 amino acids. CDR1 SNHLY and CDR2 FYNNEI come from the germline V gene. The junction had 12 bases not matched to a gene; V was cut back by 8 bases and J by 5 bases. In DNA, the CDR3 is TGTGCCAGCGGAAACGGACAGGGTGGTCAAGATACGCAGTATTTT. This sequence encodes CASGNGQGGQDTQYF.

This clone has only one observation. This chain joins TRBV28 and TRBJ2-7; D unclear. Per germline, CDR1 MDHEN and CDR2 SYDVKM. V was pared by 1 base and J by 7 bases, with 11 bases between. This CDR3 is built from 13 residues. CDR3 DNA sequence: TGTGCCAGCAGTTTATTCGGACGGATAGAGCAGTACTTC. Its translation is CASSLFGRIEQYF.